The T cell receptor beta chain described here comes from a study of shared T cell receptors in the human thymus. The method was immunoSEQ multiplex PCR; TCRdb's version includes in-frame clones alone and lacks a portion of them. The sample includes hundreds of thousands of clones, approximately 89% of them seen just once. Unmatched junction bases numbered 8, after V lost 4 bases and J lost 5 bases. CDR3 length: 15 residues. Germline lookup yields CDR1 SGHRS and CDR2 YFSETQ. In this sample, this clone turned up a few times. The same data also went into a second study, on human thymus T cells. From that report: Healthy Finnish infants undergoing corrective surgery for congenital heart defects were the donors.

The sample consisted of thymocytes. This clonotype originated in a boy in the first two years of life with a congenital heart defect. This sequence joins TRBV5-1 and TRBJ1-4; 7 bases are shared with TRBD1. CDR3 bases: TGCGCCAGCAGCCCGTGGACAGGAGACAATGAAAAACTGTTTTTT. Protein: CASSPWTGDNEKLFF. The entire variable domain, with the rest obtained from reference TRBV5-1 and TRBJ1-4, is as follows: KAGVTQTPRYLIKTRGQQVTLSCSPISGHRSVSWYQQTPGQGLQFLFEYFSETQRNKGNFPGRFSGRQFSNSRSEMNVSTLELGDSALYLCASSPWTGDNEKLFFGSGTQLSVL.